This entry lists 21 T cell receptor beta chains sequenced from one sample in a study of blood T cell repertoires in COVID-19. TCRdb's copy holds only in-frame clones and misses some; the assay was immunoSEQ multiplex PCR. This table has tens of thousands of clones, more than 80% appearing once. The sample consisted of peripheral blood. These receptor sequences come from a man aged 55 to 70 with COVID-19, enrolled during active disease.

The gene calls are TRBV6-6 and TRBJ2-7; possible D gene TRBD2, 5 bases. This CDR3 contains 13 residues. V was clipped by 5 bases and J by 0 bases, with 8 bases between them. Germline V gene sequence: CDR1 MNHNY, CDR2 SVGAGI (reference sequence). The CDR3: CASSPGNSYEQYF. The CDR3, as DNA: TGTGCCAGCAGTCCCGGGAACTCCTACGAGCAGTACTTC.

The rearrangement joins TRBV18 to TRBJ1-2; 7 positions agree with TRBD1. Germline assignment: CDR1 KGHSH and CDR2 LQKENI. Losses at the gene ends were 4 bases for V and 5 bases for J; bases not matched to a gene: 7. The CDR3 is 14 residues long. CDR3: CASSLSGGAYGYTF. Here the CDR3 DNA reads TGTGCCAGCTCACTCTCAGGGGGAGCATATGGCTACACCTTC.

CDR3 nucleotides: TGTGCCAGCAGTTTAATAGCGGGAAGCTACGAGCAGTACTTC. Translating it yields CASSLIAGSYEQYF. The chain couples TRBV27 to TRBJ2-7; 8 bases match TRBD2. After removal of 2 bases from V and 3 bases from J, the junction contained 3 bases not matched to a gene. CDR1 and CDR2 from the germline V gene are MNHEY and SMNVEV (reference sequence). The length of the CDR3 is 14 residues.

The chain joins TRBV9 to TRBJ2-1, with 8 positions matching TRBD2. Germline CDR1 is SGDLS and CDR2 is YYNGEE. The CDR3 length is 15 residues. With 3 bases clipped from V and 0 bases from J, the junction kept 2 bases outside the gene matches. The CDR3 sequence is CASSAGGPSYNEQFF. The CDR3 DNA sequence: TGTGCCAGCAGCGCGGGGGGGCCCTCCTACAATGAGCAGTTCTTC.

The chain is built from TRBV27 and TRBJ1-4, with 10 nucleotides matching TRBD1. The CDR3 extends over 18 amino acids. Germline lookup yields CDR1 MNHEY and CDR2 SMNVEV (reference sequence). The V segment lost 6 bases and the J segment 1 base; nucleotides outside the gene matches: 11. The CDR3 here is CASSLGTGVVGTNEKLFF. DNA of the CDR3: TGTGCCAGCAGCCTCGGGACAGGGGTGGTTGGAACTAATGAAAAACTGTTTTTT. Full variable domain (rest looked up from reference TRBV27 and TRBJ1-4): EAQVTQNPRYLITVTGKKLTVTCSQNMNHEYMSWYRQDPGLGLRQIYYSMNVEVTDKGDVPEGYKVSRKEKRNFPLILESPSPNQTSLYFCASSLGTGVVGTNEKLFFGSGTQLSVL.

The table lists this clone with a count of one. This sequence joins TRBV6-5 and TRBJ2-1, with D perhaps TRBD1 (6 bases). Germline V gives CDR1 MNHEY, CDR2 SVGAGI. The ends were cut back, 6 bases at V and 0 bases at J, with 12 bases in the middle. The CDR3 runs 15 residues. The chain's CDR3 is CASRADRSSYNEQFF. CDR3 bases: TGTGCCAGCAGGGCAGACAGGAGCTCCTACAATGAGCAGTTCTTC.

This clone came up once. The chain joins TRBV5-7 to TRBJ1-1; 12 bases agree with TRBD1. TRBV5-7 falls under the ORF class, with uncertain function. This CDR3 comprises 14 residues. Trimming took 4 bases from V and 11 from J; bases not matched to a gene: 9. The CDR3 DNA sequence: TGTGCCAGCAGCCCCGGGACAGGGGGCGAATCGGCTTTCTTT. It yields the protein CASSPGTGGESAFF.

The rearrangement uses TRBV5-4 and TRBJ1-2; 10 bases map to TRBD1. CDR1 is SGHNT, CDR2 YYREEE, per germline (reference sequence). The CDR3 runs 15 residues. V lost 4 bases and J lost 8; bases outside the gene matches: 11. The CDR3 loop is CASSIPSDRGRGYTF. The CDR3 DNA reads as TGTGCCAGCAGCATACCTTCAGACAGGGGGCGAGGCTACACCTTC.

The rearrangement joins TRBV6-1 to TRBJ2-3; tentatively, D is TRBD1 (5 bases). Trimming pared 0 bases from V and 2 bases from J, leaving 12 bases between. There are 16 residues in the CDR3. Germline-derived CDR1 and CDR2 are MNHNS and SASEGT. CDR3: CASSEALRENTDTQYF. CDR3 DNA: TGTGCCAGCAGTGAAGCGCTCAGGGAAAACACAGATACGCAGTATTTT.

The chain carries TRBV5-6 and TRBJ1-5; perhaps TRBD1 as D (5 bases). The V and J ends lost 3 bases and 4 bases respectively, with 17 bases between them. Germline CDR1 and CDR2: SGHDT and YYEEEE. CDR3 size: 16 residues. The CDR3 loop reads CASSSLGQGRNQPQHF. As DNA, the CDR3 is TGTGCCAGCAGCTCCCTGGGGCAGGGAAGGAATCAGCCCCAGCATTTT.

The chain couples TRBV4-1 to TRBJ1-4, with no clear D. V lost 4 bases and J 8 bases, leaving 14 bases between the germline ends. CDR1 is MGHRA and CDR2 is YSYEKL in the germline V gene. This CDR3 spans 14 amino acids. The CDR3 loop reads CASSPQERREKLFF. In DNA, the CDR3 is TGCGCCAGCAGCCCCCAGGAACGTCGGGAAAAACTGTTTTTT.

V usage is TRBV27 and J usage is TRBJ1-2; TRBD1 matches at 7 bases. V shed 5 bases, J shed 5 bases, and the junction held 11 bases outside the gene matches. This CDR3 is built from 15 residues. The germline V gene encodes CDR1 MNHEY and CDR2 SMNVEV (reference sequence). CDR3 nucleotides: TGTGCCAGCAGTCCGGACAGGCTAAAGGGGTATGGCTACACCTTC. The encoded protein is CASSPDRLKGYGYTF.

The chain has TRBV11-2 and TRBJ1-3, with D unclear. Germline CDR1 and CDR2: SGHAT and FQNNGV. The CDR3 contains 14 residues. V lost 0 bases and J lost 4, with 7 bases in between. The CDR3: CASSLEALGNTIYF. CDR3 in DNA: TGTGCCAGCAGCTTAGAAGCCCTAGGAAACACCATATATTTT.

This chain connects TRBV15 to TRBJ1-1, with a tentative D call TRBD1 (5 bases). Trimming removed 8 bases from V and 0 bases from J, with 13 bases in between. The CDR3 has 14 amino acids. Germline assignment: CDR1 LNHNV and CDR2 YYDKDF (reference sequence). The CDR3 region has the DNA TGTGCCACCCGAGAGAGACAGCTGAACACTGAAGCTTTCTTT. Its protein product is CATRERQLNTEAFF.

The chain couples TRBV19 to TRBJ2-4; the D gene is possibly TRBD1 (7 bases). The germline gives CDR1 LNHDA, CDR2 SQIVND (reference sequence). The CDR3 covers 12 residues. Trimming took off 10 bases at V and 5 bases at J, with 12 bases between the two ends. CDR3 coding DNA: TGTGCCAATCTCAGGGGGGAAAACATTCAGTACTTC. This gives the protein CANLRGENIQYF.

V is TRBV10-3 and J is TRBJ1-5; D is possibly TRBD1 (5 bases). The V gene's germline CDR1 is ENHRY and CDR2 SYGVKD. Trimming took off 2 bases at V and 7 bases at J, with 12 bases between the two ends. The CDR3 is made up of 14 amino acids. The CDR3 here is CAISETAGTQPQHF. The CDR3, as DNA: TGTGCCATCAGTGAGACGGCGGGGACGCAGCCCCAGCATTTT.

The gene calls are TRBV15 and TRBJ1-1, with D unresolved. This CDR3 contains 15 residues. Germline V CDR1 and CDR2: LNHNV, YYDKDF (reference sequence). V was pared by 0 bases and J by 1 base, with 9 bases between. The CDR3 loop is CATSRDGQENTEAFF. The DNA of the CDR3 is TGTGCCACCAGCAGAGATGGGCAGGAGAACACTGAAGCTTTCTTT.

The chain combines TRBV4-2 with TRBJ2-1, with a weak D call TRBD1 (6 bases). Germline values: CDR1 LGHNA, CDR2 YNFKEQ. The CDR3 extends over 15 amino acids. The V end was cut by 5 bases, the J end by 4 bases, with 15 bases between. This chain's CDR3 is CASSGRQDLYNEQFF. In DNA form, the CDR3 reads TGTGCCAGCAGCGGCCGACAGGACCTTTACAATGAGCAGTTCTTC.

The chain recombines TRBV19 with TRBJ1-5; TRBD1 is a possible D gene (6 bases). There are 16 residues in the CDR3. The V gene lost 6 bases and the J gene lost 5 bases, with 20 bases spanning the gap. Germline V gene sequence: CDR1 LNHDA, CDR2 SQIVND (reference sequence). CDR3 sequence: CASRRKQGIRDQPQHF. CDR3 coding DNA: TGTGCCAGTAGAAGGAAACAGGGCATAAGGGATCAGCCCCAGCATTTT. The full variable domain, completed using reference TRBV19 and TRBJ1-5, is DGGITQSPKYLFRKEGQNVTLSCEQNLNHDAMYWYRQDPGQGLRLIYYSQIVNDFQKGDIAEGYSVSREKKESFPLTVTSAQKNPTAFYLCASRRKQGIRDQPQHFGDGTRLSIL.

The chain couples TRBV7-8 to TRBJ1-2; D remains unclear. V was pared by 2 bases and J by 0 bases, with 10 bases between. The CDR3 loop spans 15 amino acids. The germline V gene has CDR1 SGHVS and CDR2 FQNEAQ. Here the CDR3 DNA reads TGTGCCAGCAGCTTATGGTCTTCGGCTAACTATGGCTACACCTTC. Translating it yields CASSLWSSANYGYTF.

The chain has TRBV2 and TRBJ2-7, with D possibly being TRBD1 (6 bases). The CDR3 contains 14 residues. Trimming left V 8 bases short and J 4 bases short, with 18 bases between. CDR1 and CDR2 from the germline V gene are SNHLY and FYNNEI. CDR3 nucleotides: TGTGCCAGCGATTTGGCAGGGGCACGGTACGAGCAGTACTTC. This codes for CASDLAGARYEQYF.